This T cell receptor beta chain was obtained from a study of cytomegalovirus exposure and HLA in healthy donors. Germline assignment: CDR1 SNHLY and CDR2 FYNNEI. This CDR3 is built from 16 residues. The V end was cut by 2 bases, the J end by 2 bases, with 10 bases between. Produced via immunoSEQ multiplex PCR; TCRdb's table is partial and in-frame only. The sample consists of about 130,000 clones, approximately 82% of them appearing once. Sequencing used PBMCs. The chain employs TRBV2 and TRBJ2-6; tentatively, D is TRBD2 (5 bases). The sequence derives from a man between 25 and 39 years old in good health and CMV-seropositive. CDR3 nucleotides: TGTGCCAGCAGTGAATATCGGGGAACTGGGGCCAACGTCCTGACTTTC. It is translated as CASSEYRGTGANVLTF.